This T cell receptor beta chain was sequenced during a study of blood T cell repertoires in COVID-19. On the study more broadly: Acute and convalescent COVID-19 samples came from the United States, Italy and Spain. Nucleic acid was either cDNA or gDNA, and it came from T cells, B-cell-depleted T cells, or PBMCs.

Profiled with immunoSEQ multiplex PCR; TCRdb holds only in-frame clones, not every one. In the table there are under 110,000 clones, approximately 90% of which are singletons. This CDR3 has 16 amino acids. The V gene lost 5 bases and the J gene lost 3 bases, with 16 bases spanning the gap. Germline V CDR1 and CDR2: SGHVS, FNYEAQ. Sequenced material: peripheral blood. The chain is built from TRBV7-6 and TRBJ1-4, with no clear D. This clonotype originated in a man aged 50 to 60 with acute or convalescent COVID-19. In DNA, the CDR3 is TGTGCCAGCAGCCCAGAGGAGGCCCTATCTAATGAAAAACTGTTTTTT. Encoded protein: CASSPEEALSNEKLFF.